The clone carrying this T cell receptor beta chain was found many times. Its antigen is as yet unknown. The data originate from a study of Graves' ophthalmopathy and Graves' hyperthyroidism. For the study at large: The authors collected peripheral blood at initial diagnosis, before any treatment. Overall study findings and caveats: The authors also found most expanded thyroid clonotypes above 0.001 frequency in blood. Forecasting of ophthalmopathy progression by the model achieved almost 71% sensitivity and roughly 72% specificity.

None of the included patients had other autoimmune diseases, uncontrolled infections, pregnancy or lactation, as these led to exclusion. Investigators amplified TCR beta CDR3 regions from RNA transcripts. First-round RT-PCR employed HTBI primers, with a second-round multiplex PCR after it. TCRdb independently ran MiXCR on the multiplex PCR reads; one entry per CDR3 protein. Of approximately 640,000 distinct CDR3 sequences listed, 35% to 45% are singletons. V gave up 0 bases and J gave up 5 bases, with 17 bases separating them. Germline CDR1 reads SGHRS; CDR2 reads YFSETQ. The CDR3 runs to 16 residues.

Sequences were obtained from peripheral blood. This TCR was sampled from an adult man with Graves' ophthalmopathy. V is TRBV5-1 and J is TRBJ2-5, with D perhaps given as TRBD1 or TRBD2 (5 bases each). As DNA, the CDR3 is TGCGCCAGCAGCTTGGCCGACAGACCCGGCGGGGAGACCCAGTACTTC. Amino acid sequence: CASSLADRPGGETQYF. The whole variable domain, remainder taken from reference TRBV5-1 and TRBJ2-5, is KAGVTQTPRYLIKTRGQQVTLSCSPISGHRSVSWYQQTPGQGLQFLFEYFSETQRNKGNFPGRFSGRQFSNSRSEMNVSTLELGDSALYLCASSLADRPGGETQYFGPGTRLLVL.